One and the same sample provided the 7 T cell receptor beta chains below, sequenced in a study of T cell responses to AZD1222 COVID-19 vaccine. Sequenced by immunoSEQ multiplex PCR; TCRdb stores in-frame clones only, minus some. The table shows roughly 170,000 clones, with 85% to 95% occurring only once. The material sequenced was peripheral blood, taken 28 days after the second AZD1222 dose. These receptors were obtained from an adult who received the AZD1222 COVID-19 vaccine.

This chain joins TRBV3-1 (or the pseudogene TRBV3-2) and TRBJ1-5; the D is unclear. The length of the CDR3 is 12 residues. Germline CDR1 reads LGHDT; CDR2 reads YNNKEL (reference sequence). Trimming cost V 1 base and J 9 bases, with 7 bases left between them. CDR3 nucleotide sequence: TGTGCCAGCAGCCAAGGGGCTTCGCCCCAGCATTTT. Its protein is CASSQGASPQHF.

At least ten counts were recorded for this clone. This chain joins TRBV5-1 and TRBJ1-1, with 9 bases that match TRBD1. Germline lookup yields CDR1 SGHRS and CDR2 YFSETQ. V lost 5 bases to trimming and J lost 4 bases; unmatched junction nucleotides: 6. The CDR3 contains 14 residues. This CDR3 is CASRTETGGTEAFF. The CDR3, as DNA: TGCGCCAGCAGAACAGAGACAGGGGGCACTGAAGCTTTCTTT.

This clone was counted only a few times. The rearrangement joins TRBV27 to TRBJ1-2; no reliable D call. Trimming cost V 0 bases and J 6 bases, with 26 bases left between them. The germline V gene has CDR1 MNHEY and CDR2 SMNVEV (reference sequence). This CDR3 is 19 amino acids long. The CDR3 nucleotides read TGTGCCAGCAGTTTATCCCCCCATCGCGGCGGACGTGGTTTTGATGGCTACACCTTC. Translation gives CASSLSPHRGGRGFDGYTF.

The rearrangement joins TRBV3-1 (or the pseudogene TRBV3-2) to TRBJ2-2; D is uncertain. Between the trimmed V and J ends, which lost 1 base and 0 bases, there was a span of 3 bases. From germline, CDR1 is LGHDT and CDR2 YNNKEL (reference sequence). CDR3 length: 14 amino acids. CDR3 loop: CASSQGPNTGELFF. The CDR3, as DNA: TGTGCCAGCAGCCAAGGACCGAACACCGGGGAGCTGTTTTTT.

The rearrangement links TRBV27 to TRBJ2-7; 11 bases match TRBD2. Germline values: CDR1 MNHEY, CDR2 SMNVEV (reference sequence). The CDR3 is 15 amino acids. The V segment lost 5 bases and the J segment 2 bases; nucleotides outside the gene matches: 5. CDR3 protein: CASSPTSGGTYEQYF. The CDR3 coding sequence is TGTGCCAGCAGTCCCACTAGCGGGGGCACCTACGAGCAGTACTTC.

V is TRBV11-2 and J is TRBJ1-6; D perhaps matches TRBD1 (5 bases). V was trimmed by 1 base and J by 8 bases, leaving 18 bases between them. Germline V CDR1 and CDR2: SGHAT, FQNNGV. The CDR3 is 17 residues long. Written as DNA, the CDR3 is TGTGCCAGCAGCTTAGGGGGACTGGGGTCAGTTGATTCACCCCTCCACTTT. It specifies CASSLGGLGSVDSPLHF.

The rearrangement links TRBV7-2 to TRBJ1-6; 8 bases are shared with TRBD1. CDR3 length equals 15 residues. Germline V CDR1 and CDR2: SGHTA, FQGNSA. The junction had 6 bases not matched to a gene; V was cut back by 4 bases and J by 7 bases. CDR3 DNA sequence: TGTGCCAGCAGCTCCCAGACAGGGGAGAATTCACCCCTCCACTTT. Its protein is CASSSQTGENSPLHF.